The 25 T cell receptor beta chains listed next were all sequenced from one sample in a study of T-cell reconstitution after alpha-beta-depleted transplantation in children. Unique molecular identifiers were used in preparing the TCRbeta library. Each CDR3 protein gets one entry after TCRdb re-called the PCR reads with MiXCR. The sample contains about 260,000 distinct CDR3 sequences, approximately 8.9% of which appear only once. Here the sequenced sample was PBMCs, mostly from graft donor cells, taken 180 days after TCRalphabeta/CD19-depleted stem cell transplant. These receptors originate from a male patient under 18 who had a stem cell transplant for acute lymphoblastic leukemia, so the T cells may come from the graft donor.

This clonotype came up many times. This chain uses TRBV5-1 with TRBJ1-2, with D maybe TRBD1 (5 bases). Germline V CDR1 and CDR2: SGHRS, YFSETQ. The CDR3 contains 12 residues. Trimming cost V 3 bases and J 5 bases, with 8 bases left between them. CDR3 residues: CASSWWGYGYTF. The CDR3 DNA sequence: TGCGCCAGCAGCTGGTGGGGGTATGGCTACACCTTC.

This clonotype came up many times. The rearrangement joins TRBV27 to TRBJ1-5, with a weak D call TRBD1 (6 bases). This CDR3 is built from 16 residues. Germline lookup yields CDR1 MNHEY and CDR2 SMNVEV (reference sequence). The germline V and J ends were trimmed by 6 bases and 4 bases, with 19 bases remaining between them. CDR3 sequence: CASSALKRGWNQPQHF. The CDR3 nucleotides read TGTGCCAGCAGCGCACTCAAGAGGGGGTGGAATCAGCCCCAGCATTTT.

This clonotype was recorded at least ten times. The chain has TRBV5-6 and TRBJ2-3; 9 bases map to TRBD2. The CDR3 has 17 residues. V lost 6 bases, J lost 3 bases, and 14 bases stayed unmatched. CDR1 and CDR2 (germline): SGHDT, YYEEEE. This CDR3 reads CASTPAREGRWTDTQYF. CDR3 DNA sequence: TGTGCCAGCACCCCGGCGCGGGAGGGCCGATGGACAGATACGCAGTATTTT.

There are a few counts of this clonotype. The rearrangement joins TRBV9 to TRBJ2-2; TRBD2 matches 15 bases. In germline, CDR1 is SGDLS, CDR2 YYNGEE. CDR3 length equals 17 residues. The ends lost 2 bases at V and 7 bases at J; junction bases unmatched: 6. The CDR3 sequence is CASSVGLAGGLGGELFF. CDR3 nucleotides: TGTGCCAGCAGCGTTGGACTAGCGGGAGGGTTGGGCGGGGAGCTGTTTTTT.

This clonotype has at least ten counts. V is TRBV27 and J is TRBJ1-6; tentatively, D is TRBD1 (6 bases). The CDR3 has 15 residues. Trimming cost V 4 bases and J 4 bases, with 11 bases left between them. The germline gives CDR1 MNHEY, CDR2 SMNVEV (reference sequence). CDR3 region: CASSSRQVYNSPLHF. DNA of the CDR3: TGTGCCAGCAGTTCCCGACAGGTTTATAATTCACCCCTCCACTTT.

This clonotype was counted at least ten times. V usage is TRBV11-2 and J usage is TRBJ2-4, with 8 bases fitting TRBD1. Germline assignment: CDR1 SGHAT and CDR2 FQNNGV. CDR3 size: 19 residues. V gave up 3 bases and J gave up 2 bases; unmatched junction bases: 15. The CDR3 here is CASSFRPPRTGSPKNIQYF. CDR3 sequence (DNA): TGTGCCAGCAGCTTTAGACCGCCCAGGACAGGGTCGCCCAAAAACATTCAGTACTTC.

The count of this clonotype is one. A much larger clone sits a single nucleotide away, making a read error possible. The V call is TRBV28, the J call TRBJ2-7; D is possibly TRBD1 or TRBD2 (5 bases each). This CDR3 spans 13 amino acids. Per germline, CDR1 MDHEN and CDR2 SYDVKM. The CDR3 is CASSGDGPYEQNF. CDR3 bases: TGTGCCAGCAGTGGGGACGGACCCTACGAGCAGAACTTC.

This clonotype was counted ten times or more. This rearrangement joins TRBV20-1 to TRBJ2-3; 7 positions match TRBD1. The CDR3 is made up of 13 amino acids. Germline V CDR1 and CDR2: DFQATT, SNEGSKA (reference sequence). The V gene end was trimmed by 5 bases and the J gene end by 3 bases; junction bases not matched to a gene: 5. DNA of the CDR3: TGCAGTGCTCCGAAGGGACAGACAGATACGCAGTATTTT. Translated: CSAPKGQTDTQYF.

This clonotype has a count of ten or more. The gene calls are TRBV4-3 and TRBJ1-6; a possible D gene is TRBD1 (6 bases). V lost 1 base to trimming and J lost 2 bases, with 9 bases between them. This CDR3 is 16 amino acids long. Germline V gene data show CDR1 as LGHNA and CDR2 as YSLEER. The CDR3 DNA sequence: TGCGCCAGCAGCCAAGTCAGGGGAACCTATAATTCACCCCTCCACTTT. Its protein is CASSQVRGTYNSPLHF.

For this clonotype: A clone one base away is much larger, so this may be a read error. This chain connects TRBV12-3 or TRBV12-4 to TRBJ2-2; D might be TRBD1 or TRBD2, each matching 5 bases. The CDR3 length is 14 residues. The CDR3 reads CASRWRMNTGDLFF. The CDR3 DNA reads TGTGCCAGCAGGTGGCGAATGAACACCGGGGACCTGTTTTTT.

This clonotype was seen at least ten times. This chain joins TRBV4-3 and TRBJ2-3, with D perhaps TRBD1 or TRBD2 (5 bases each). This CDR3 is 15 amino acids long. Between the trimmed V and J ends, which lost 1 base and 6 bases, there was a span of 14 bases. Germline values: CDR1 LGHNA, CDR2 YSLEER. The CDR3 DNA is TGCGCCAGCAGCCAAGGCCGGGGACCCGAGGATACGCAGTATTTT. This gives the protein CASSQGRGPEDTQYF.

There are a few counts of this clonotype. The chain couples TRBV4-3 to TRBJ2-2; 12 bases line up with TRBD1. The CDR3 sequence is 18 residues long. Trimming removed 2 bases from V and 0 bases from J; junction bases left unmatched: 4. The V gene's germline CDR1 is LGHNA and CDR2 YSLEER. The CDR3: CASSQQGQGASNTGELFF. CDR3 DNA: TGCGCCAGCAGCCAACAGGGACAGGGGGCATCGAACACCGGGGAGCTGTTTTTT.

This chain connects TRBV10-3 to TRBJ2-3; D is unresolved. Trimming took off 3 bases at V and 1 base at J, with 8 bases between the two ends. The germline V gene has CDR1 ENHRY and CDR2 SYGVKD. The CDR3 totals 14 residues. CDR3 loop: CAISDPLRTDTQYF. Written as DNA, the CDR3 is TGTGCCATCAGTGATCCTCTTCGCACAGATACGCAGTATTTT.

Remarks on this clonotype: It may be a read error: a sequence one base away is much more abundant. The rearrangement uses TRBV5-1 and TRBJ2-7; no clear D gene. CDR3 length: 15 residues. Germline values: CDR1 SGHRS, CDR2 YFSETQ. CDR3 nucleotides: TGCGTCAGCAATACCGGACCCCGCGTGGGAAACGAGCAGTACTTC. Its translation is CVSNTGPRVGNEQYF.

This clonotype has a handful of counts. The chain recombines TRBV3-1 with TRBJ2-7, with TRBD2 as a possible D gene (5 bases). Trimming left V 10 bases short and J 4 bases short, with 26 bases between. The CDR3 totals 16 residues. Germline V CDR1 and CDR2: LGHDT, YNNKEL (reference sequence). The DNA of the CDR3 is TGTGCCACCTCCCCCCACCCCTCTCTAGCCAGTTACGAGCAGTACTTC. Its protein is CATSPHPSLASYEQYF.

About this clonotype: Sequence at one end of the junction differs from germline and may be a read error. The chain combines TRBV5-1 with TRBJ1-5; D is possibly TRBD1 (6 bases). This CDR3 has 13 residues. Per germline, CDR1 SGHRS and CDR2 YFSETQ. The CDR3 region is CAGSLTGGQPQHF. Written as DNA, the CDR3 is TGCGCCGGCAGTTTGACAGGCGGACAGCCCCAGCATTTT.

CDR3 in amino acids: CASSLGLAGGHLPDTQYF. CDR3 bases: TGCGCCAGCAGCCTCGGACTAGCGGGGGGGCATCTTCCAGATACGCAGTATTTT. The chain has TRBV4-3 and TRBJ2-3; 15 nucleotides align to TRBD2. CDR1 is LGHNA and CDR2 is YSLEER in the germline V gene. V lost 4 bases to trimming and J lost 4 bases; unmatched junction nucleotides: 9. This CDR3 comprises 18 residues.

At least ten counts were recorded for this clonotype. This chain joins TRBV20-1 and TRBJ2-3, with 7 bases that match TRBD2. Per the germline V gene, CDR1 is DFQATT and CDR2 is SNEGSKA (reference sequence). The length of the CDR3 is 12 residues. Trimming took 5 bases from V and 2 from J; bases not matched to a gene: 1. The chain's CDR3 is CSAGTTTDTQYF. Here the CDR3 DNA reads TGCAGTGCTGGGACTACCACAGATACGCAGTATTTT.

This clonotype came up many times. The chain uses TRBV25-1 and TRBJ2-5; 10 bases match TRBD1. The V gene's germline CDR1 is MGHDK and CDR2 SYGVNS. The CDR3 has 14 residues. V gave up 5 bases and J gave up 5 bases; unmatched junction bases: 5. CDR3 protein: CASSNRDRGETQYF. CDR3 DNA: TGTGCCAGCAGTAATAGGGACAGGGGCGAGACCCAGTACTTC.

This clonotype has ten or more counts. The chain couples TRBV6-2 or TRBV6-3 to TRBJ2-2; D may be TRBD2 (6 bases). This CDR3 has 14 residues. Germline V gene sequence: CDR1 MNHEY, CDR2 SVGEGT. Trimming left V 7 bases short and J 13 bases short, with 22 bases between. This CDR3 reads CASTRGATAKVLFF. The CDR3 DNA reads TGTGCCAGCACGCGGGGAGCCACGGCTAAAGTGCTGTTTTTT.

This clonotype was found many times. V and J are TRBV20-1 and TRBJ1-2; D possibly corresponds to TRBD1 (6 bases). This CDR3 is 16 amino acids long. With 0 bases removed from V and 4 bases from J, the gap between germline ends came to 18 bases. Germline CDR1 DFQATT, CDR2 SNEGSKA (reference sequence). The CDR3 loop is CSAREEGWGPTYGYTF. The DNA for the CDR3 is TGCAGTGCTAGAGAGGAGGGTTGGGGGCCAACCTATGGCTACACCTTC.

This clonotype was found many times. This chain joins TRBV12-3 or TRBV12-4 and TRBJ1-5; no clear D. This CDR3 region has 12 residues. With 1 base removed from V and 8 bases from J, the gap between germline ends came to 6 bases. CDR3 coding DNA: TGTGCCAGCAGTTTAGGGATGGAGCCCCAGCATTTT. It translates to CASSLGMEPQHF.

This clonotype was counted ten times or more. V and J are TRBV25-1 and TRBJ2-1, with D perhaps TRBD1 (6 bases). Germline CDR1 is MGHDK and CDR2 is SYGVNS. The CDR3 extends over 15 amino acids. Deletions cut 2 bases from V and 6 bases from J, with 14 bases between. CDR3 DNA: TGTGCCAGCAGTGAAGTGGGGGTAGGGGGCAATGAGCAGTTCTTC. It codes for CASSEVGVGGNEQFF. Based on the CDR3 plus reference TRBV25-1 and TRBJ2-1, the full variable domain is EADIYQTPRYLVIGTGKKITLECSQTMGHDKMYWYQQDPGMELHLIHYSYGVNSTEKGDLSSESTVSRIRTEHFPLTLESARPSHTSQYLCASSEVGVGGNEQFFGPGTRLTVL.

At least ten counts were recorded for this clonotype. The chain employs TRBV6-1 and TRBJ1-1, with TRBD1 as a possible D gene (5 bases). CDR1 and CDR2 from the germline V gene are MNHNS and SASEGT. Trimming removed 6 bases from V and 1 base from J, with 9 bases in between. The CDR3 covers 13 residues. The CDR3 region has the DNA TGTGCCAGCAGACGACAGACGAACACTGAAGCTTTCTTT. It yields the protein CASRRQTNTEAFF.

This clonotype came up many times. V usage is TRBV18 and J usage is TRBJ2-6; D ambiguous. This CDR3 spans 16 amino acids. CDR1 KGHSH and CDR2 LQKENI come from the germline V gene. Trimming removed 6 bases at V and 0 bases at J, with 12 bases between. The CDR3 DNA follows: TGTGCCAGCTCCCCCGGAGTAGGCTCTGGGGCCAACGTCCTGACTTTC. Its protein is CASSPGVGSGANVLTF. The full variable domain, rest sourced from reference TRBV18 and TRBJ2-6, is NAGVMQNPRHLVRRRGQEARLRCSPMKGHSHVYWYRQLPEEGLKFMVYLQKENIIDESGMPKERFSAEFPKEGPSILRIQQVVRGDSAAYFCASSPGVGSGANVLTFGAGSRLTVL.